The present T cell receptor (beta chain) was sequenced within a study of PD-L1 blockade in urothelial cancer. There were between 1 and 8 samples from each patient, taken pretreatment and on-treatment. Trimming took off 2 bases at V and 1 base at J, with 3 bases between the two ends. The CDR3 is made up of 13 amino acids. Germline V lookup: CDR1 ENHRY, CDR2 SYGVKD. The table came from immunoSEQ multiplex PCR; TCRdb's copy has only in-frame clones and leaves some out. The table includes more than 70,000 clones, 85% to 90% detected once. V is TRBV10-3 and J is TRBJ1-3; D not certain. This sample comprised PBMCs, obtained around atezolizumab (anti-PD-L1) treatment. The origin of this receptor is a man aged 55 to 70 with urothelial cancer. The DNA of the CDR3 is TGTGCCATCAGTGAGACATCTGGAAACACCATATATTTT. This translates into CAISETSGNTIYF.